The T cell receptor beta chain under discussion was sequenced for a study of blood T cell repertoires in COVID-19. The CDR3 is 17 amino acids. The germline CDR1 and CDR2 sequences are SGHNT and YYREEE (reference sequence). The V segment lost 0 bases and the J segment 9 bases; nucleotides outside the gene matches: 9. Clinical histories supplied by participants themselves formed the basis of cohort assignment. Repertoires were generated with immunoSEQ multiplex PCR, while TCRdb's copy carries only in-frame clones and drops some. The sample shows roughly 340,000 clones, around 89% of them seen only once.

The chain is built from TRBV5-4 and TRBJ1-6, with 10 bases identical to TRBD1. Sequenced material: PBMCs or T cells enriched from blood (not recorded which). This clonotype was obtained from a man between 18 and 29 years old who had recovered from COVID-19. The CDR3 region has the DNA TGTGCCAGCAGCTTGGGGGGAAGGGGACAGGGGACTTCACCCCTCCACTTT. Residues: CASSLGGRGQGTSPLHF.